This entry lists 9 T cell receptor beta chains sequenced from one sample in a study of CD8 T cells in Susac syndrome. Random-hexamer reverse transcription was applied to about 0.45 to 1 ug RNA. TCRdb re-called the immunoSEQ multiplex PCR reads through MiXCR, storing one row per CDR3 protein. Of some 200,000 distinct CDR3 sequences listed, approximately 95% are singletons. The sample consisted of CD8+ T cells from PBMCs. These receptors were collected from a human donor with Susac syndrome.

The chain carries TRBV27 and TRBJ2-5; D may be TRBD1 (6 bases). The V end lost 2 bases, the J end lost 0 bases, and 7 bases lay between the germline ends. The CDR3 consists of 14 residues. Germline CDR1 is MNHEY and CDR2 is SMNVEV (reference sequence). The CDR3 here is CASSLRQDQETQYF. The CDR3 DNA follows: TGTGCCAGCAGTTTAAGACAGGACCAAGAGACCCAGTACTTC.

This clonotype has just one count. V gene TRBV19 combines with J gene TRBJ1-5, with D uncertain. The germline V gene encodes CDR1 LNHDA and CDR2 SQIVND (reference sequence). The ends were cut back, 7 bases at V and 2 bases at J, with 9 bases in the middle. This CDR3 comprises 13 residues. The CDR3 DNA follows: TGTGCCAGTACGGGTACAGGCAATCAGCCCCAGCATTTT. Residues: CASTGTGNQPQHF.

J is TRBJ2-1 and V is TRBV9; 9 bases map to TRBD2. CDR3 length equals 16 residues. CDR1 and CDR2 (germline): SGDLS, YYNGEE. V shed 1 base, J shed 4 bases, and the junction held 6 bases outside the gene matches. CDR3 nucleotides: TGTGCCAGCAGCGTAAGTAGCGGGGGAACTTACAATGAGCAGTTCTTC. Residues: CASSVSSGGTYNEQFF.

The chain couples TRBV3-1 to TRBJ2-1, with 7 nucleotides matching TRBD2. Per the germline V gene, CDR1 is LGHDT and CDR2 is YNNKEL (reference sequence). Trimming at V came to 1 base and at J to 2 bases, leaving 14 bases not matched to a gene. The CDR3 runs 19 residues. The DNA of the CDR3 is TGTGCCAGCAGCCAAGGGGCGGCGGCTAGCGGATATCCCTACAATGAGCAGTTCTTC. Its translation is CASSQGAAASGYPYNEQFF.

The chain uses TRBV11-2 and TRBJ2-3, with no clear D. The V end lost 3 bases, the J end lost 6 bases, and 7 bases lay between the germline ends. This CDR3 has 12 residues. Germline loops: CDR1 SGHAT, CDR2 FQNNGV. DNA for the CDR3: TGTGCCAGCAGCTTGATGGGGGATACGCAGTATTTT. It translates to CASSLMGDTQYF.

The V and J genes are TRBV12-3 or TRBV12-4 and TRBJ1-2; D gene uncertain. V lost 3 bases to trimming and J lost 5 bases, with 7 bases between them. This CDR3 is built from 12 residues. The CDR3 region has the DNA TGTGCCAGCAGTTTCAACCTATATGGCTACACCTTC. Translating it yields CASSFNLYGYTF.

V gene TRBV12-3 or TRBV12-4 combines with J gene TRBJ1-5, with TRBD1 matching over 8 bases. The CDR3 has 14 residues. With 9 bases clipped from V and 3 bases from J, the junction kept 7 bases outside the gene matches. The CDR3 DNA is TGTGCCAGTAATAACAGGGGGGACAATCAGCCCCAGCATTTT. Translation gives CASNNRGDNQPQHF.

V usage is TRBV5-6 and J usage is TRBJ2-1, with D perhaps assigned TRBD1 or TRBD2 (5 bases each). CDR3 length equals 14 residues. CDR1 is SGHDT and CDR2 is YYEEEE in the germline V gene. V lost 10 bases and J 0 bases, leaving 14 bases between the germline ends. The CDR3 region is CASIGGSSYNEQFF. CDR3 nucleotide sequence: TGTGCCTCTATTGGGGGAAGCTCCTACAATGAGCAGTTCTTC.

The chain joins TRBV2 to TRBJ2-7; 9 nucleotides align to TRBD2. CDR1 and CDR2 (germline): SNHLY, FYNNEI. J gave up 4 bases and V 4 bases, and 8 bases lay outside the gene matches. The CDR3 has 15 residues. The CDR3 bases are TGTGCCAGCAGTGGTCCCAGCGGGGGGACTTACGAGCAGTACTTC. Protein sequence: CASSGPSGGTYEQYF. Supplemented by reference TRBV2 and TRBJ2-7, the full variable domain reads EPEVTQTPSHQVTQMGQEVILRCVPISNHLYFYWYRQILGQKVEFLVSFYNNEISEKSEIFDDQFSVERPDGSNFTLKIRSTKLEDSAMYFCASSGPSGGTYEQYFGPGTRLTVT.